Listed here are 10 T cell receptor beta chains from one sample, sequenced in a study of T cells in Graves' hyperthyroidism and ophthalmopathy. TCR beta CDR3 regions were amplified from RNA transcripts. The TCR CDR3 was amplified in a first-round RT-PCR using the HTBI primer set. Each CDR3 protein gets one entry after TCRdb re-called the multiplex PCR reads with MiXCR. The sample holds more than 300,000 distinct CDR3 sequences, approximately 15% seen once. Sequenced: blood. The receptors derive from a woman aged 25-40 years with Graves' ophthalmopathy.

This clonotype was found many times. The chain joins TRBV11-2 to TRBJ2-3, with 9 bases that match TRBD2. This CDR3 has 15 residues. V lost 1 base to trimming and J lost 3 bases; unmatched junction nucleotides: 2. The germline CDR1 and CDR2 sequences are SGHAT and FQNNGV. The CDR3 loop reads CASSLVTSGTDTQYF. The CDR3 region has the DNA TGTGCCAGCAGCTTAGTGACTAGCGGAACAGATACGCAGTATTTT.

This clonotype was counted ten times or more. V is TRBV10-3 and J is TRBJ2-7, with TRBD1 matching 8 bases. The V gene's germline CDR1 is ENHRY and CDR2 SYGVKD. V lost 4 bases and J lost 4; bases outside the gene matches: 9. This CDR3 comprises 15 residues. The CDR3 DNA sequence: TGTGCCATCAGTGGATACAGGGGGTTAGCGTACGAGCAGTACTTC. Translated: CAISGYRGLAYEQYF.

This clonotype was recorded at least ten times. The J gene is TRBJ2-2, the V gene TRBV19; D unclear. Trimming stripped 3 bases from V and 7 bases from J, with 6 bases between. Germline CDR1 is LNHDA and CDR2 is SQIVND (reference sequence). The CDR3 has 12 residues. CDR3 DNA: TGTGCCAGTAGTATCCGTGGCGGGGAGCTGTTTTTT. Amino acids: CASSIRGGELFF.

This clonotype was detected ten times or more. The V call is TRBV20-1, the J call TRBJ1-1; D uncertain. V was clipped by 0 bases and J by 10 bases, with 15 bases between them. CDR1 and CDR2 from the germline V gene are DFQATT and SNEGSKA (reference sequence). This CDR3 contains 13 residues. Written as DNA, the CDR3 is TGCAGTGCTAGAGATACAACTACCCGGAGAGCTTTCTTT. It yields the protein CSARDTTTRRAFF.

This clonotype was recorded at least ten times. The chain carries TRBV30 and TRBJ1-2; D is perhaps TRBD1 (5 bases). The CDR3 has 13 amino acids. Germline lookup yields CDR1 GTSNPN and CDR2 SVGIG (reference sequence). V was shortened by 3 bases and J by 7 bases, with 15 bases between the two germline ends. The CDR3 DNA reads as TGTGCCTGGAGCAAAGTAAGAGGGGCTGGCTACACCTTC. It codes for CAWSKVRGAGYTF.

This clonotype was found a few times. The chain is built from TRBV6-1 and TRBJ2-7; 9 nucleotides line up with TRBD1. The CDR3 has 18 amino acids. After removal of 1 base from V and 3 bases from J, the junction contained 13 bases not matched to a gene. From germline, CDR1 is MNHNS and CDR2 SASEGT. CDR3 bases: TGTGCCAGCAGTGAAGTATCACCGGAGTACAGGGGGCACTACGAGCAGTACTTC. Its protein is CASSEVSPEYRGHYEQYF.

The chain employs TRBV30 and TRBJ2-3; unclear D gene. Deletions cut 4 bases from V and 7 bases from J, with 6 bases between. Per the germline V gene, CDR1 is GTSNPN and CDR2 is SVGIG (reference sequence). This CDR3 spans 10 amino acids. Written as DNA, the CDR3 is TGTGCCTGGAACCGCAATACGCAGTATTTT. Translated: CAWNRNTQYF.

The chain joins TRBV6-1 to TRBJ1-6; 9 positions agree with TRBD1. Germline V CDR1 and CDR2: MNHNS, SASEGT. The J segment lost 8 bases and the V segment lost 5 bases, leaving 7 bases of the junction unmatched. The CDR3 runs to 15 residues. CDR3 sequence: CASSQPGTGYSPLHF. The CDR3 DNA follows: TGTGCCAGCAGTCAGCCCGGGACAGGGTATTCACCCCTCCACTTT.

This clonotype was seen at least ten times. This chain uses TRBV4-1 with TRBJ2-5; D is perhaps TRBD1 (6 bases). Germline V gene sequence: CDR1 MGHRA, CDR2 YSYEKL. The V and J ends lost 6 bases and 2 bases respectively, with 13 bases between them. The length of the CDR3 is 14 residues. The CDR3: CASSLGTKQETQYF. CDR3 in DNA: TGCGCCAGCAGTTTGGGGACAAAACAAGAGACCCAGTACTTC.

This chain uses TRBV14 with TRBJ1-2; the D is unclear. This CDR3 comprises 15 residues. Between the trimmed V and J ends, which lost 4 bases and 0 bases, there was a span of 12 bases. Germline-derived CDR1 and CDR2 are SGHDN and FVKESK. The CDR3 loop is CASSPGRRANYGYTF. As DNA, the CDR3 is TGTGCCAGCAGCCCCGGACGGAGAGCTAACTATGGCTACACCTTC.